Sequencing of this T cell receptor beta chain was carried out in a study of technical replicates of blood from a few donors. Germline lookup yields CDR1 SEHNR and CDR2 FQNEAQ (reference sequence). The CDR3 extends over 16 amino acids. J lost 3 bases, V lost 1 base, and 4 bases had no gene match. Profiling relied on immunoSEQ multiplex PCR, and the TCRdb table lists in-frame clones only, not all of them. The sample holds 65,000 to 95,000 clones, approximately 96% seen once. The gene calls are TRBV7-9 and TRBJ2-1; 9 bases match TRBD2. Input material: T cells isolated from PBMCs. The receptor's source is a human donor in good health. The CDR3 protein is CASSLVAGVGYNEQFF. CDR3 nucleotide sequence: TGTGCCAGCAGCTTAGTAGCGGGGGTGGGCTACAATGAGCAGTTCTTC.